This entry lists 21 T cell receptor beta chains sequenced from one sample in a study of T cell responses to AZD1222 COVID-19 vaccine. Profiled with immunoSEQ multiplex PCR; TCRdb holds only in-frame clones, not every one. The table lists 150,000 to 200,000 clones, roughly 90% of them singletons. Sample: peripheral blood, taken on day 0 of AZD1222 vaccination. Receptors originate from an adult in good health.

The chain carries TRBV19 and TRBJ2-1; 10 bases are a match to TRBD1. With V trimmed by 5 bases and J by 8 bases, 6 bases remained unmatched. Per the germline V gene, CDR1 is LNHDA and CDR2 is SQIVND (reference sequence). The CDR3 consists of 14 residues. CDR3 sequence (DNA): TGTGCCAGTAGTCCCCGGACAGGGGGGGATGAGCAGTTCTTC. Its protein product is CASSPRTGGDEQFF.

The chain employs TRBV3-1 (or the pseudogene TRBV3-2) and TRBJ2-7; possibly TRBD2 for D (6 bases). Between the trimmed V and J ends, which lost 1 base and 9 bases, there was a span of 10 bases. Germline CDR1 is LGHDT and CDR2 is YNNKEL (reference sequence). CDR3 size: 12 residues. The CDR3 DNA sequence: TGTGCCAGCAGCCAAGGCGGGGTTGGGCAGTACTTC. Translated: CASSQGGVGQYF.

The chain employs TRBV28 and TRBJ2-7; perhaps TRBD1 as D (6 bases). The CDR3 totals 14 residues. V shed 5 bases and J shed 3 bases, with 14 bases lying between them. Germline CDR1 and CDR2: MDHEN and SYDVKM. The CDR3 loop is CASSNGQTYYEQYF. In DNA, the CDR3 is TGTGCCAGCAGTAACGGACAGACCTACTACGAGCAGTACTTC.

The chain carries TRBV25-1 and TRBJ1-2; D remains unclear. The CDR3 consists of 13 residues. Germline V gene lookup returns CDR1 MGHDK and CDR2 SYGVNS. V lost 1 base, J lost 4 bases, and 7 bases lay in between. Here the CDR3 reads CASSESGVYGYTF. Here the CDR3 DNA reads TGTGCCAGCAGTGAATCTGGGGTCTATGGCTACACCTTC.

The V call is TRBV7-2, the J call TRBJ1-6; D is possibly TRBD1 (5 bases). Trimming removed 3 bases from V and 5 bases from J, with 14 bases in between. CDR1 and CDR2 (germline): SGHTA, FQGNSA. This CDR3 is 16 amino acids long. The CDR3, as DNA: TGTGCCAGCAGCTTCCTGGGACCGAACAATAATTCACCCCTCCACTTT. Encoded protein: CASSFLGPNNNSPLHF.

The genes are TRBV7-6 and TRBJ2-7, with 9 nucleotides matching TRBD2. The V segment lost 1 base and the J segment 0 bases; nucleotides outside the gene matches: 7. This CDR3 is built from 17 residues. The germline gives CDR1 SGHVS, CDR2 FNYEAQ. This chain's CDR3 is CASSLGASGTSSYEQYF. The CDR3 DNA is TGTGCCAGCAGCTTAGGGGCTAGCGGGACCAGCTCCTACGAGCAGTACTTC.

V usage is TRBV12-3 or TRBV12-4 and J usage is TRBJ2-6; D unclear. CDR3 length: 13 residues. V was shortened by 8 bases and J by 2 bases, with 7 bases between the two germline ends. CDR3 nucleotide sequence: TGTGCCAGCCGCAAGGCTGGGGCCAACGTCCTGACTTTC. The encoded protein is CASRKAGANVLTF.

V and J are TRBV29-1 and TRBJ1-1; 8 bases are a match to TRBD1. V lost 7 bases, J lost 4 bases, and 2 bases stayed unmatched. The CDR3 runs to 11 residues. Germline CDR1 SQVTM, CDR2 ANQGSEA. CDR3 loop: CSGDRGTEAFF. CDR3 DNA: TGCAGCGGTGACAGGGGCACTGAAGCTTTCTTT.

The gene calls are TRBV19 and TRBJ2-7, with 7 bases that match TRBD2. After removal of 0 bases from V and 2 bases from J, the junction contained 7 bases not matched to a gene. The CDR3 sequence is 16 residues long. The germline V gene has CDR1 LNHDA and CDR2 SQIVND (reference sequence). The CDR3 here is CASSIDGAGYPYEQYF. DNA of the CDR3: TGTGCCAGTAGTATAGATGGAGCGGGATACCCCTACGAGCAGTACTTC.

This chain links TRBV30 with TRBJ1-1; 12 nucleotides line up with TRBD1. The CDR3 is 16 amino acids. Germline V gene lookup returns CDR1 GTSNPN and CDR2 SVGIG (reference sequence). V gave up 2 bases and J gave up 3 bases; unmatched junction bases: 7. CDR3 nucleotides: TGTGCCTGGAGTACCGGGACAGGGGGCAGGGACACTGAAGCTTTCTTT. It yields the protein CAWSTGTGGRDTEAFF.

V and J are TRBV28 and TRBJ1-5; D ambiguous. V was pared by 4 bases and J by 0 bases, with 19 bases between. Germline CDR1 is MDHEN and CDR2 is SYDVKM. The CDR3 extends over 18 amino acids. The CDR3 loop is CASSSTIPPTYSNQPQHF. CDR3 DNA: TGTGCCAGCAGTTCTACAATTCCACCGACGTATAGCAATCAGCCCCAGCATTTT.

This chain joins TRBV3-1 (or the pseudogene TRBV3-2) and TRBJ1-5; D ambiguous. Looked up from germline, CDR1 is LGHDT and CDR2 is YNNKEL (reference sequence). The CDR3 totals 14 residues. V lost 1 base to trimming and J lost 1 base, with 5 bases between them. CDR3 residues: CASSQVSSNQPQHF. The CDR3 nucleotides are TGTGCCAGCAGCCAAGTTTCCAGCAATCAGCCCCAGCATTTT.

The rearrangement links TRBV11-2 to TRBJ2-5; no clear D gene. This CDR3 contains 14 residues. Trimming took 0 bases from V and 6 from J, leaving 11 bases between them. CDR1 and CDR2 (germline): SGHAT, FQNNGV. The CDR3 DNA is TGTGCCAGCAGCTTAGATCAGCAGATAAAGACCCAGTACTTC. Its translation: CASSLDQQIKTQYF.

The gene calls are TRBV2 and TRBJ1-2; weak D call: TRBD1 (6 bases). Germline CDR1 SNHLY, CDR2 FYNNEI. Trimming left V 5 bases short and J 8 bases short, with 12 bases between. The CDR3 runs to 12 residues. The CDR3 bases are TGTGCCAGCAGTCCTTGGGGGCCAGGCTACACCTTC. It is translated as CASSPWGPGYTF.

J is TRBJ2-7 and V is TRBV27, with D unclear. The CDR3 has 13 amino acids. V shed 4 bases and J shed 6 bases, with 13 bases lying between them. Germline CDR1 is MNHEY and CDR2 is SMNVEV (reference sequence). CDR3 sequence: CASSSYGQREQYF. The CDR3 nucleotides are TGTGCCAGCAGTTCTTATGGGCAGCGCGAGCAGTACTTC.

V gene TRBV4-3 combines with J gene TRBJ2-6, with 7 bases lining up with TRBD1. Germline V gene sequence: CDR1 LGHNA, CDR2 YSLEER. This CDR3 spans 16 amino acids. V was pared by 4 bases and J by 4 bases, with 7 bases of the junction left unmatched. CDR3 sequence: CASSPSDRAGANVLTF. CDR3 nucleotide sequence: TGCGCCAGCAGCCCCTCCGACAGGGCCGGGGCCAACGTCCTGACTTTC.

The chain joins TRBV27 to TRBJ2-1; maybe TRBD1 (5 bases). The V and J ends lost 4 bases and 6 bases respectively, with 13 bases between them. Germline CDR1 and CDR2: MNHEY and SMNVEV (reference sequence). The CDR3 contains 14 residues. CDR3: CASSSWEGVNEQFF. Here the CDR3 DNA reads TGTGCCAGCAGTTCATGGGAAGGGGTCAATGAGCAGTTCTTC.

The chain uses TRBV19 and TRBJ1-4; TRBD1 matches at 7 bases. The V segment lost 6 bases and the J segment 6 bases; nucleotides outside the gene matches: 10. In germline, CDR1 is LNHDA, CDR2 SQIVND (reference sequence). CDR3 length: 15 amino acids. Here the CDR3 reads CASSLTGTVHEKLFF. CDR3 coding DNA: TGTGCCAGTAGCTTAACCGGGACAGTTCATGAAAAACTGTTTTTT.

The CDR3 nucleotides are TGTGCCAGCAGCCACCTCGGACAGGGTAATCAGCCCCAGCATTTT. Amino acids: CASSHLGQGNQPQHF. The chain is built from TRBV6-5 and TRBJ1-5; 8 bases align to TRBD1. This CDR3 comprises 15 residues. Trimming took 6 bases from V and 4 from J; bases not matched to a gene: 8. Per the germline V gene, CDR1 is MNHEY and CDR2 is SVGAGI.

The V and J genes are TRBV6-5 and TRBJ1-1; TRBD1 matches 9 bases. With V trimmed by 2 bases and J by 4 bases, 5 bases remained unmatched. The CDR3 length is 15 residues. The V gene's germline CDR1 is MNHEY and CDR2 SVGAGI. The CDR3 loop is CASSYGGTGLTEAFF. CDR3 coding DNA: TGTGCCAGCAGTTACGGCGGGACAGGGCTCACTGAAGCTTTCTTT.

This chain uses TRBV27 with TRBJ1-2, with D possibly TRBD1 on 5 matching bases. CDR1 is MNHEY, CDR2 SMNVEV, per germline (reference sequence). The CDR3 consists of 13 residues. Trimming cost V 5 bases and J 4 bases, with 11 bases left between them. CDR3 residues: CASSPRDLYGYTF. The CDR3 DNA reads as TGTGCCAGCAGTCCCCGGGACCTCTATGGCTACACCTTC.